Listed below are T cell receptor beta chains from one sample, sequenced in a study of somatic mutations in cytotoxic T cells in rheumatoid arthritis. Sequencing was performed with immunoSEQ multiplex PCR; in TCRdb, only in-frame clones are kept and a portion is missing. The table includes under 15,000 clones, about four fifths detected once. The sequencing input was CD8+ T cells sorted from blood. The receptors originated from an adult with rheumatoid arthritis. The CDR3 runs from the conserved cysteine through the conserved F or W. D genes are given only for firm matches. Expanded clones are given a class, and other clones once, few, many or no size at all.

V	size	J	D	CDR3	DNA
TRBV6-5	NA	TRBJ2-5	NA	CASSYSTDARPQYF	TGTGCCAGCAGTTACAGCACAGACGCCAGGCCCCAGTACTTC
TRBV6-1	NA	TRBJ1-4	NA	CASSPSATNEKLFF	TGTGCCAGCAGCCCCAGTGCAACTAATGAAAAACTGTTTTTT
TRBV7-8	NA	TRBJ1-4	NA	CASRGRGKDKEKLFF	TGTGCCAGCCGGGGGAGGGGGAAGGATAAGGAAAAACTGTTTTTT
TRBV7-9	large	TRBJ2-1	NA	CASSLAGVDEQFF	TGTGCCAGCAGCTTAGCAGGGGTCGATGAGCAGTTCTTC
TRBV7-6	few	TRBJ2-6	NA	CASSPTMAGANVLTF	TGTGCCAGCAGCCCCACCATGGCCGGGGCCAACGTCCTGACTTTC
TRBV28	NA	TRBJ1-2	NA	CASSSPRGYTF	TGTGCCAGCAGTTCCCCCCGTGGCTACACCTTC
TRBV19	NA	TRBJ2-3	NA	CASRIHSGTDTQYF	TGTGCCAGTAGAATACATAGCGGCACAGATACGCAGTATTTT
TRBV6-5	few	TRBJ1-2	NA	CASSNGYGYTF	TGTGCCAGCAGTAATGGCTATGGCTACACCTTC
TRBV28	NA	TRBJ2-2	NA	CASSGAQLRELFF	TGTGCCAGCAGTGGGGCCCAATTGCGGGAGCTGTTTTTT
TRBV27	NA	TRBJ2-2	NA	CASSWGANLQGGELFF	TGTGCCAGCAGTTGGGGGGCCAACCTCCAAGGGGGGGAGCTGTTTTTT
TRBV21-1	NA	TRBJ2-7	NA	CASSGGDKQGPYEQYF	TGTGCCAGCAGCGGAGGGGATAAACAGGGACCCTACGAGCAGTACTTC
TRBV6-1	NA	TRBJ2-2	NA	CASSEEGGGPGELFF	TGTGCCAGCAGTGAAGAAGGGGGTGGCCCCGGGGAGCTGTTTTTT
TRBV7-9	NA	TRBJ2-1	NA	CASSGGWDEQFF	TGTGCCAGCAGCGGAGGGTGGGATGAGCAGTTCTTC
TRBV5-5	NA	TRBJ1-1	NA	CASSLWNTEAFF	TGTGCCAGCAGCTTGTGGAACACTGAAGCTTTCTTT
TRBV7-9	NA	TRBJ2-5	TRBD2	CASRLEAGYQETQYF	TGTGCCAGCCGGTTGGAAGCGGGGTACCAAGAGACCCAGTACTTC
TRBV2	NA	TRBJ2-1	NA	CASSDGVSYNEQFF	TGTGCCAGCAGTGACGGAGTGTCCTACAATGAGCAGTTCTTC
TRBV6-6	NA	TRBJ2-7	TRBD1	CASRQDRGFSYEQYF	TGTGCCAGCAGGCAGGACAGGGGGTTCTCCTACGAGCAGTACTTC
TRBV9	few	TRBJ2-7	TRBD2	CASSPGTSWSYEQYF	TGTGCCAGCAGCCCCGGGACTAGTTGGAGCTACGAGCAGTACTTC
TRBV25-1	few	TRBJ2-7	NA	CASSYYEQYF	TGTGCCAGCAGTTACTACGAGCAGTACTTC
TRBV27	NA	TRBJ2-1	TRBD2	CASSRTSDPYNEQFF	TGTGCCAGCAGCCGGACTAGCGACCCATACAATGAGCAGTTCTTC
TRBV6-1	once	TRBJ2-7	TRBD1	CASSEEGTAYEQYF	TGTGCCAGCAGTGAAGAGGGGACAGCCTACGAGCAGTACTTC
TRBV29-1	NA	TRBJ2-2	TRBD2	CSVEAAGVNTGELFF	TGCAGCGTTGAGGCAGCGGGGGTGAACACCGGGGAGCTGTTTTTT